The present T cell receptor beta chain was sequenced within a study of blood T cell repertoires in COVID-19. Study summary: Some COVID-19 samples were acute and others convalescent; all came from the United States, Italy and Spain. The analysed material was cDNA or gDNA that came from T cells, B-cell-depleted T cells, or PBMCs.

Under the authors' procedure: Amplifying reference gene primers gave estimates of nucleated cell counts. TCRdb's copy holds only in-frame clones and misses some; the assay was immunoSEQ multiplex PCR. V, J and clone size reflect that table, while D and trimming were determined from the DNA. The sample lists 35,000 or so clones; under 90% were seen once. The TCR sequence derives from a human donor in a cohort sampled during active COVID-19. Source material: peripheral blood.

The chain's CDR3 is CASSLGGGALTDTQYF. In DNA form, the CDR3 reads TGTGCCAGCAGCTTAGGAGGAGGCGCCCTCACAGATACGCAGTATTTT. V is TRBV7-2 and J is TRBJ2-3, with TRBD2 as a possible D gene (5 bases). The CDR3 length is 16 residues. Per the germline V gene, CDR1 is SGHTA and CDR2 is FQGNSA. V dropped 1 base and J dropped 2 bases, with 13 bases sitting between them.